This T cell receptor beta chain stems from a study of blood T cell repertoires in COVID-19. Whole-study context: Acute and convalescent COVID-19 samples came from the United States, Italy and Spain. Sources were T cells, B-cell-depleted T cells, or PBMCs; the material itself was cDNA or gDNA.

Original handling: Researchers report that nucleated cell counts were estimated from reference gene primer amplification. Clones were read by immunoSEQ multiplex PCR, and TCRdb kept only the in-frame ones, dropping some. D and trimming come from the DNA, and the V and J calls and clone size come from that table. The table has about 190,000 clones, approximately 86% seen once. In germline, CDR1 is MNHEY, CDR2 SVGAGI. Trimming left V 8 bases short and J 7 bases short, with 6 bases between. The CDR3 consists of 10 residues. This clonotype was obtained from a middle-aged man with active or convalescent COVID-19. The chain has TRBV6-5 and TRBJ1-5; D not certain. Sequenced material: peripheral blood. The CDR3, as DNA: TGTGCCAGCGGCGGACAGCCCCAGCATTTT. As protein: CASGGQPQHF.